One and the same sample provided the 15 T cell receptor beta chains below, sequenced in a study of OX40 agonist ivuxolimab in advanced cancers. The method was immunoSEQ multiplex PCR; TCRdb's version includes in-frame clones alone and lacks a portion of them. Of about 91,000 clones in the sample, around four fifths were seen once. Material: CD4+ or CD8+ T cells sorted from blood, obtained in a trial of the OX40 agonist ivuxolimab. Every receptor here comes from an adult with an advanced solid tumor such as melanoma, head and neck, liver or kidney cancer.

The V and J genes are TRBV2 and TRBJ1-2; D is undetermined. CDR3 length: 14 residues. The V gene's germline CDR1 is SNHLY and CDR2 FYNNEI. The V gene lost 2 bases and the J gene lost 0 bases, with 7 bases spanning the gap. CDR3 loop: CASSELVANYGYTF. The CDR3 DNA is TGTGCCAGCAGTGAACTGGTTGCTAACTATGGCTACACCTTC.

The chain recombines TRBV7-9 with TRBJ2-3; weak D call: TRBD1 (5 bases). Trimming left V 2 bases short and J 3 bases short, with 6 bases between. The CDR3 covers 13 residues. Germline CDR1 and CDR2: SEHNR and FQNEAQ (reference sequence). The CDR3 is CASSLRQTDTQYF. The DNA for the CDR3 is TGTGCCAGCAGCTTAAGACAGACAGATACGCAGTATTTT.

The chain carries TRBV7-2 and TRBJ2-3; 8 nucleotides align to TRBD2. CDR1 is SGHTA and CDR2 is FQGNSA in the germline V gene. The CDR3 length is 17 residues. The V gene end was trimmed by 1 base and the J gene end by 5 bases; junction bases not matched to a gene: 11. CDR3 sequence: CASSLDRKAGAGDTQYF. The CDR3 DNA is TGTGCCAGCAGCTTAGACAGAAAAGCGGGGGCGGGAGATACGCAGTATTTT.

The chain recombines TRBV5-4 with TRBJ2-1; D might be TRBD1 (7 bases). V dropped 4 bases and J dropped 0 bases, with 11 bases sitting between them. Germline V gives CDR1 SGHNT, CDR2 YYREEE (reference sequence). CDR3 size: 15 residues. CDR3 DNA: TGTGCCAGCAGCCGGAGGGACAGCTCCTACAATGAGCAGTTCTTC. It yields the protein CASSRRDSSYNEQFF. Full variable domain (outside the CDR3, taken from reference TRBV5-4 and TRBJ2-1): ETGVTQSPTHLIKTRGQQVTLRCSSQSGHNTVSWYQQALGQGPQFIFQYYREEENGRGNFPPRFSGLQFPNYSSELNVNALELDDSALYLCASSRRDSSYNEQFFGPGTRLTVL.

The gene calls are TRBV28 and TRBJ1-1; D is unresolved. Trimming shortened V by 3 bases and J by 11 bases, and 16 bases separated the two germline ends. CDR1 is MDHEN and CDR2 is SYDVKM in the germline V gene. This CDR3 is 13 amino acids long. CDR3 loop: CASSFRASLGAFF. CDR3 bases: TGTGCCAGCAGTTTTCGGGCCTCCCTTGGGGCTTTCTTT.

This clone was detected only a few times. The chain carries TRBV28 and TRBJ1-5, with D possibly matching TRBD1 (5 bases). V lost 7 bases, J lost 6 bases, and 10 bases lay in between. From germline, CDR1 is MDHEN and CDR2 SYDVKM. The CDR3 is 12 residues long. CDR3 sequence reads: CASKGSGQPQHF. The CDR3 DNA sequence: TGTGCCAGCAAGGGGTCGGGTCAGCCCCAGCATTTT.

V usage is TRBV6-5 and J usage is TRBJ1-1, with D uncertain. Trimming pared 6 bases from V and 0 bases from J, leaving 14 bases between. The CDR3 has 15 residues. CDR1 and CDR2 from the germline V gene are MNHEY and SVGAGI. The CDR3 is CASRPLHALNTEAFF. DNA of the CDR3: TGTGCCAGCAGGCCCCTACACGCGTTGAACACTGAAGCTTTCTTT.

This clone appeared once. This chain joins TRBV5-6 and TRBJ1-3; the match to TRBD1 covers 8 bases. Germline loops: CDR1 SGHDT, CDR2 YYEEEE. This CDR3 comprises 15 residues. After removal of 4 bases from V and 4 bases from J, the junction contained 7 bases not matched to a gene. In DNA form, the CDR3 reads TGTGCCAGCAGCCCAACAGGGGGTCTAGGAAACACCATATATTTT. Residues: CASSPTGGLGNTIYF.

This clone was picked up a small number of times. This chain joins TRBV14 and TRBJ1-6; no firm D call. The CDR3 runs to 15 residues. Germline values: CDR1 SGHDN, CDR2 FVKESK. V lost 1 base, J lost 8 bases, and 12 bases lay in between. The CDR3 protein is CASSQGLVPDSPLHF. CDR3 nucleotide sequence: TGTGCCAGCAGCCAAGGATTAGTCCCCGATTCACCCCTCCACTTT.

The chain has TRBV11-3 and TRBJ2-3; D call uncertain. V lost 1 base, J lost 2 bases, and 19 bases lay in between. This CDR3 has 18 residues. Germline assignment: CDR1 SGHNT and CDR2 YENEEA. CDR3 amino acids: CASSLGLGRAEATDTQYF. CDR3 DNA: TGTGCCAGCAGCTTAGGCCTTGGCCGGGCTGAGGCCACAGATACGCAGTATTTT. Filled out from reference TRBV11-3 and TRBJ2-3, the complete variable domain reads EAGVVQSPRYKIIEKKQPVAFWCNPISGHNTLYWYLQNLGQGPELLIRYENEEAVDDSQLPKDRFSAERLKGVDSTLKIQPAELGDSAVYLCASSLGLGRAEATDTQYFGPGTRLTVL.

This clone was seen a handful of times. The sample holds other DNA sequences that translate to the same CDR3. This chain connects TRBV20-1 to TRBJ1-1; no clear D. V lost 5 bases to trimming and J lost 6 bases, with 10 bases between them. The CDR3 covers 11 residues. Germline assignment: CDR1 DFQATT and CDR2 SNEGSKA (reference sequence). CDR3 in amino acids: CSAPGRAEAFF. The CDR3 DNA reads TGCAGTGCTCCCGGGCGCGCTGAAGCTTTCTTT.

The rearrangement links TRBV18 to TRBJ1-1; D not certain. The length of the CDR3 is 17 residues. The V gene lost 3 bases and the J gene lost 0 bases, with 17 bases spanning the gap. Germline V gene sequence: CDR1 KGHSH, CDR2 LQKENI. The CDR3 reads CASSPNLLGGMNTEAFF. The CDR3 DNA sequence: TGTGCCAGCTCACCGAATCTTCTAGGCGGAATGAACACTGAAGCTTTCTTT.

This rearrangement joins TRBV28 to TRBJ2-5; D remains unclear. CDR1 and CDR2 (germline): MDHEN, SYDVKM. The CDR3 has 16 amino acids. V was cut by 6 bases and J by 2 bases, with 19 bases left in between. The chain's CDR3 is CASSPLGSSEQETQYF. Written as DNA, the CDR3 is TGTGCCAGCAGCCCACTGGGCAGTAGTGAACAAGAGACCCAGTACTTC. The variable domain in full, with the rest retrieved from reference TRBV28 and TRBJ2-5, is DVKVTQSSRYLVKRTGEKVFLECVQDMDHENMFWYRQDPGLGLRLIYFSYDVKMKEKGDIPEGYSVSREKKERFSLILESASTNQTSMYLCASSPLGSSEQETQYFGPGTRLLVL.

This clone was detected only once. The chain is built from TRBV7-6 and TRBJ2-7; 12 bases match TRBD1. The V gene end was trimmed by 5 bases and the J gene end by 5 bases; junction bases not matched to a gene: 13. The germline V gene encodes CDR1 SGHVS and CDR2 FNYEAQ. The CDR3 is 17 amino acids. The CDR3 region has the DNA TGTGCCAGCAGCCACCCCCACCCGGGACAGGGGGCAGACGAGCAGTACGTC. It is translated as CASSHPHPGQGADEQYV.

J is TRBJ1-2 and V is TRBV7-2; no clear D gene. The CDR3 extends over 13 amino acids. The germline CDR1 and CDR2 sequences are SGHTA and FQGNSA. The V gene lost 3 bases and the J gene lost 8 bases, with 13 bases spanning the gap. CDR3 loop: CASSFNPEDGYTF. CDR3 coding DNA: TGTGCCAGCAGCTTCAACCCCGAGGACGGCTACACCTTC.